This passage covers 22 T cell receptor beta chains from one sample sequenced in a study of blood T cells in healthy people across ages. Through a sample-barcoded 5' primer and a J-beta primer mix, a second PCR was run for about 6 to 11 cycles. TCRdb processed the 5' RACE reads anew with MiXCR; each CDR3 protein has one entry. In the table there are about 1.5 million distinct CDR3 sequences, roughly 43% of which are singletons. Sample: blood. The receptors derive from a woman younger than 30 in good health.

A few counts support this clonotype. Written as DNA, the CDR3 is TGTGCCAGCAGCCAAGAGGGGTTTTCTGGGGCCAACGTCCTGACTTTC. Its translation is CASSQEGFSGANVLTF. The chain employs TRBV3-1 and TRBJ2-6, with unresolved D. Trimming left V 0 bases short and J 1 base short, with 7 bases between. Germline V CDR1 and CDR2: LGHDT, YNNKEL (reference sequence). The CDR3 loop spans 16 amino acids.

The chain is built from TRBV27 and TRBJ2-2; D is ambiguous. The V end lost 9 bases, the J end lost 8 bases, and 13 bases lay between the germline ends. In germline, CDR1 is MNHEY, CDR2 SMNVEV (reference sequence). This CDR3 has 12 residues. The CDR3 DNA is TGTGCCAGTAGTGGGTTGCCGGGGGAGCTGTTTTTT. Encoded protein: CASSGLPGELFF.

A few counts support this clonotype. The genes are TRBV7-8 and TRBJ2-3; a weak D match, TRBD2 (6 bases). V lost 4 bases, J lost 3 bases, and 20 bases lay in between. The CDR3 extends over 17 amino acids. Per germline, CDR1 SGHVS and CDR2 FQNEAQ. CDR3 nucleotides: TGTGCCAGCAGCTCGCCGGTAGCGGAGAGAAGAACAGATACGCAGTATTTT. This gives the protein CASSSPVAERRTDTQYF.

V usage is TRBV18 and J usage is TRBJ1-5; tentative D call: TRBD1 (5 bases). Germline CDR1 and CDR2: KGHSH and LQKENI. The CDR3 covers 13 residues. V gave up 5 bases and J gave up 5 bases, with 10 bases separating them. In DNA form, the CDR3 reads TGTGCCAGCTCAACGACAGAGGATCAGCCCCAGCATTTT. It is translated as CASSTTEDQPQHF. Full variable domain (outside the CDR3, taken from reference TRBV18 and TRBJ1-5): NAGVMQNPRHLVRRRGQEARLRCSPMKGHSHVYWYRQLPEEGLKFMVYLQKENIIDESGMPKERFSAEFPKEGPSILRIQQVVRGDSAAYFCASSTTEDQPQHFGDGTRLSIL.

This clonotype was detected a few times. The chain links TRBV20-1 to TRBJ2-1; D possibly corresponds to TRBD2 (6 bases). This CDR3 has 14 amino acids. Germline loops: CDR1 DFQATT, CDR2 SNEGSKA (reference sequence). V was pared by 3 bases and J by 5 bases, with 14 bases between. CDR3 amino acids: CSASFGEVHNEQFF. In DNA form, the CDR3 reads TGCAGTGCTAGTTTCGGGGAGGTGCACAATGAGCAGTTCTTC.

This clonotype came up a few times. CDR3 sequence: CASSQEEGGISTF. CDR3 bases: TGTGCCAGCAGCCAAGAAGAAGGCGGAATTAGCACCTTC. The chain joins TRBV4-2 to TRBJ1-2; D remains unclear. Germline values: CDR1 LGHNA, CDR2 YNFKEQ. The CDR3 loop spans 13 amino acids. The V and J ends lost 0 bases and 13 bases respectively, with 15 bases between them.

This clonotype has more than one count but fewer than ten. The chain employs TRBV24-1 and TRBJ2-1; the D gene is possibly TRBD2 (5 bases). This CDR3 contains 15 residues. V was cut by 3 bases and J by 7 bases, with 15 bases left in between. Germline V gene data show CDR1 as KGHDR and CDR2 as SFDVKD. DNA of the CDR3: TGTGCCACCAGTGATGGTAGCGCCAGTAAGAATGAGCAGTTCTTC. Protein product: CATSDGSASKNEQFF.

This clonotype has more than one count but fewer than ten. This chain joins TRBV25-1 and TRBJ1-1, with D unresolved. This CDR3 has 15 residues. Germline CDR1 reads MGHDK; CDR2 reads SYGVNS. Trimming pared 4 bases from V and 0 bases from J, leaving 12 bases between. CDR3: CASSAVGFMNTEAFF. Written as DNA, the CDR3 is TGTGCCAGCAGTGCCGTAGGGTTCATGAACACTGAAGCTTTCTTT.

This chain uses TRBV7-9 with TRBJ2-5; D remains unclear. The J call is uncertain, as TRBJ2-7 better fits the DNA end. CDR1 and CDR2 (germline): SEHNR, FQNEAQ (reference sequence). The CDR3 runs to 15 residues. This CDR3 is CASSTTPTSSYEQYF. The DNA of the CDR3 is TGTGCCAGCAGCACAACACCGACCAGCTCCTACGAGCAGTACTTC.

V is TRBV24-1 and J is TRBJ2-1; possible D gene TRBD2, 5 bases. V was trimmed by 5 bases and J by 5 bases, leaving 6 bases between them. The CDR3 length is 12 residues. Germline values: CDR1 KGHDR, CDR2 SFDVKD. This chain's CDR3 is CATSAGNNEQFF. The CDR3 DNA is TGTGCCACCAGTGCCGGGAACAATGAGCAGTTCTTC.

The V call is TRBV7-3, the J call TRBJ2-2, with 8 bases identical to TRBD2. This CDR3 contains 15 residues. CDR1 is SGHTA, CDR2 FQGTGA, per germline. Trimming took 5 bases from V and 5 from J; bases not matched to a gene: 7. Here the CDR3 reads CASSELIAGTGELFF. CDR3 DNA sequence: TGTGCCAGCAGCGAGTTGATAGCGGGAACCGGGGAGCTGTTTTTT.

This clonotype was observed many times. V gene TRBV15 combines with J gene TRBJ1-6; D is uncertain. V was shortened by 0 bases and J by 7 bases, with 1 base between the two germline ends. Germline CDR1 reads LNHNV; CDR2 reads YYDKDF (reference sequence). The CDR3 is made up of 12 amino acids. This CDR3 is CATSRENSPLHF. CDR3 in DNA: TGTGCCACCAGCAGAGAGAATTCACCCCTCCACTTT.

The chain uses TRBV20-1 and TRBJ2-4; 9 bases line up with TRBD1. The assigned J gene may be wrong: the sequence end matches TRBJ2-7 better. Germline CDR1 DFQATT, CDR2 SNEGSKA (reference sequence). The CDR3 has 15 amino acids. In DNA, the CDR3 is TGCAGTGCTAGAGATTGGACAGGGGAATCCTACGAGCAGTACTTC. Translation gives CSARDWTGESYEQYF.

This rearrangement joins TRBV7-9 to TRBJ1-4, with 8 bases lining up with TRBD1. The CDR3 runs to 16 residues. Per germline, CDR1 SEHNR and CDR2 FQNEAQ (reference sequence). The trim removed 5 bases at V and 7 bases at J, leaving 12 bases unmatched. Here the CDR3 reads CASSNRAQGAGEKLFF. The CDR3 DNA reads TGTGCCAGCAGCAACCGAGCCCAGGGGGCGGGTGAAAAACTGTTTTTT.

DNA for the CDR3: TGTGCCAGCAGTATCCCGGGACTAGCGGGAGCTCAAGAGACCCAGTACTTC. Translated: CASSIPGLAGAQETQYF. The chain recombines TRBV28 with TRBJ2-5; TRBD2 matches 14 bases. The CDR3 consists of 17 residues. The V gene's germline CDR1 is MDHEN and CDR2 SYDVKM. The trim removed 5 bases at V and 2 bases at J, leaving 7 bases unmatched.

V usage is TRBV6-5 and J usage is TRBJ1-1; the D is unclear. This CDR3 has 16 residues. The germline V gene has CDR1 MNHEY and CDR2 SVGAGI. V gave up 6 bases and J gave up 0 bases, with 17 bases separating them. CDR3 in DNA: TGTGCCAGCAGCCGCTTTCAGGTTCCCATGAACACTGAAGCTTTCTTT. Its protein is CASSRFQVPMNTEAFF.

The chain employs TRBV29-1 and TRBJ1-2; TRBD1 matches at 7 bases. This CDR3 region has 13 residues. CDR1 is SQVTM and CDR2 is ANQGSEA in the germline V gene. J gave up 4 bases and V 7 bases, and 9 bases lay outside the gene matches. The CDR3 protein is CSASGTVFYGYTF. In DNA form, the CDR3 reads TGCAGCGCCTCCGGGACAGTCTTCTATGGCTACACCTTC.

The chain employs TRBV27 and TRBJ1-2; D ambiguous. Trimming removed 2 bases at V and 3 bases at J, with 13 bases between. This CDR3 is built from 15 residues. The germline V gene encodes CDR1 MNHEY and CDR2 SMNVEV (reference sequence). The CDR3 sequence is CASSLNGDRYYGYTF. CDR3 nucleotide sequence: TGTGCCAGCAGTTTAAACGGGGATCGGTACTATGGCTACACCTTC.

This chain joins TRBV29-1 and TRBJ2-5; 7 nucleotides align to TRBD2. This CDR3 is 14 amino acids long. Trimming removed 5 bases from V and 4 bases from J; junction bases left unmatched: 10. Germline V gives CDR1 SQVTM, CDR2 ANQGSEA. The CDR3 protein is CSVNPWASGETQYF. The CDR3 DNA sequence: TGCAGCGTTAACCCCTGGGCTAGCGGAGAGACCCAGTACTTC.

As for this clonotype: One junction end does not reproduce the germline sequence, and a read error may be involved. This chain links TRBV7-3 with TRBJ2-1; TRBD2 matches 8 bases. CDR1 and CDR2 from the germline V gene are SGHTA and FQGTGA. The CDR3 is 15 amino acids. The CDR3 DNA reads as TGTGCCAGCAGCTTAGGACTAGCAGCGTACACTGAGCAGTTCTTC. Residues: CASSLGLAAYTEQFF. The variable domain in full, completed from reference TRBV7-3 and TRBJ2-1, reads GAGVSQTPSNKVTEKGKYVELRCDPISGHTALYWYRQSLGQGPEFLIYFQGTGAADDSGLPNDRFFAVRPEGSVSTLKIQRTERGDSAVYLCASSLGLAAYTEQFFGPGTRLTVL.

The CDR3 DNA reads as TGCAGTGCTCCGGGACAGGGGTGGAATGAGCAGTTCTTC. Translation gives CSAPGQGWNEQFF. V gene TRBV20-1 combines with J gene TRBJ2-1, with 10 bases that match TRBD1. CDR3 length: 13 residues. Germline V CDR1 and CDR2: DFQATT, SNEGSKA (reference sequence). The J segment lost 7 bases and the V segment lost 5 bases, leaving 5 bases of the junction unmatched.

CDR3 coding DNA: TGCGCCAGCAGCCTCTACGGGCCTAACACCGGGGAGCTGTTTTTT. Protein sequence: CASSLYGPNTGELFF. The chain is built from TRBV5-1 and TRBJ2-2; D is undetermined. The V end lost 4 bases, the J end lost 2 bases, and 12 bases lay between the germline ends. The CDR3 extends over 15 amino acids. Germline lookup yields CDR1 SGHRS and CDR2 YFSETQ.